The 3 T cell receptor beta chains reported below all come from one sample, sequenced in a study of cytomegalovirus exposure and HLA in healthy donors. PCR primers comprised 60 Vbeta and 13 Jbeta primers. The table came from immunoSEQ multiplex PCR; TCRdb's copy has only in-frame clones and leaves some out. The data show some 170,000 clones, about two thirds seen once. What was sequenced was PBMCs. These receptor sequences come from a woman aged 30 to 39 in good health and CMV-seronegative.

The chain combines TRBV7-2 with TRBJ2-7; 12 bases are shared with TRBD2. With V trimmed by 3 bases and J by 12 bases, 9 bases remained unmatched. The V gene's germline CDR1 is SGHTA and CDR2 FQGNSA. The CDR3 spans 14 residues. CDR3 nucleotides: TGTGCCAGCAGCTTCTCGACTAGCGGGGGAGATACGTACTTC. Its translation: CASSFSTSGGDTYF.

In this sample, this clone turned up a few times. The CDR3 is CASSQDYIQVGNTEAFF. In nucleotides, the CDR3 is TGCGCCAGCAGCCAAGATTATATTCAGGTGGGCAACACTGAAGCTTTCTTT. This chain links TRBV4-1 with TRBJ1-1; D is undetermined. Germline CDR1 MGHRA, CDR2 YSYEKL. CDR3 size: 17 residues. The germline V and J ends were trimmed by 0 bases and 2 bases, with 16 bases remaining between them.

This clone has only a few counts. The chain couples TRBV6-6 to TRBJ1-1; D unresolved. Trimming took 4 bases from V and 8 from J, leaving 11 bases between them. The CDR3 runs to 12 residues. The germline V gene encodes CDR1 MNHNY and CDR2 SVGAGI (reference sequence). The CDR3 here is CASSSTRIEAFF. The CDR3 DNA is TGTGCCAGCAGTTCGACGCGGATAGAAGCTTTCTTT.